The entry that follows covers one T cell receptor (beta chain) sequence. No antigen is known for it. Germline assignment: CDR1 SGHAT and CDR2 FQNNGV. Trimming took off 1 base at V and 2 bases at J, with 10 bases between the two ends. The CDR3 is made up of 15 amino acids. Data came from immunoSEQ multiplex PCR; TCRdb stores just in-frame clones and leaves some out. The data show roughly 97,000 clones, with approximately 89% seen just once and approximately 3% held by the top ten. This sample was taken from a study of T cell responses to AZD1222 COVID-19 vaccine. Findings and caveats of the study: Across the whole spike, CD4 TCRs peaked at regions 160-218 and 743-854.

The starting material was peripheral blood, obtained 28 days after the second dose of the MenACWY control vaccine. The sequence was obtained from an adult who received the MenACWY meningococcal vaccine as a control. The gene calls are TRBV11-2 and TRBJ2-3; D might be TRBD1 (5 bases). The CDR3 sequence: CASSLVIGATDTQYF. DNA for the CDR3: TGTGCCAGCAGCTTAGTTATAGGGGCCACAGATACGCAGTATTTT. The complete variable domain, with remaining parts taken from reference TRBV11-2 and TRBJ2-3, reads EAGVAQSPRYKIIEKRQSVAFWCNPISGHATLYWYQQILGQGPKLLIQFQNNGVVDDSQLPKDRFSAERLKGVDSTLKIQPAKLEDSAVYLCASSLVIGATDTQYFGPGTRLTVL.